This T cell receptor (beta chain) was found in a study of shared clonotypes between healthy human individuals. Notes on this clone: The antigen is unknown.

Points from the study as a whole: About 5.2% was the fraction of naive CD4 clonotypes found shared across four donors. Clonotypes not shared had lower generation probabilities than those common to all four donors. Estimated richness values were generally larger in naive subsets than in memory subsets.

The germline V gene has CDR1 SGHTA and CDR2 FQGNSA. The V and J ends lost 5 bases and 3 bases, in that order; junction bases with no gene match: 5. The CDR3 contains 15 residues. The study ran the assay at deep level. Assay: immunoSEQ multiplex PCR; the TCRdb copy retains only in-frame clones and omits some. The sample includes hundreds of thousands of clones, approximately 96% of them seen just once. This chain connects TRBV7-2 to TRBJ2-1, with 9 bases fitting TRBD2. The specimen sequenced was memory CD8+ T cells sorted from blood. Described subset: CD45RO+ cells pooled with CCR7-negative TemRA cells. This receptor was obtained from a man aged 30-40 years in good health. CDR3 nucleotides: TGTGCCAGCAGCAGAAGACTAGCGGTCTACAATGAGCAGTTCTTC. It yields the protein CASSRRLAVYNEQFF.